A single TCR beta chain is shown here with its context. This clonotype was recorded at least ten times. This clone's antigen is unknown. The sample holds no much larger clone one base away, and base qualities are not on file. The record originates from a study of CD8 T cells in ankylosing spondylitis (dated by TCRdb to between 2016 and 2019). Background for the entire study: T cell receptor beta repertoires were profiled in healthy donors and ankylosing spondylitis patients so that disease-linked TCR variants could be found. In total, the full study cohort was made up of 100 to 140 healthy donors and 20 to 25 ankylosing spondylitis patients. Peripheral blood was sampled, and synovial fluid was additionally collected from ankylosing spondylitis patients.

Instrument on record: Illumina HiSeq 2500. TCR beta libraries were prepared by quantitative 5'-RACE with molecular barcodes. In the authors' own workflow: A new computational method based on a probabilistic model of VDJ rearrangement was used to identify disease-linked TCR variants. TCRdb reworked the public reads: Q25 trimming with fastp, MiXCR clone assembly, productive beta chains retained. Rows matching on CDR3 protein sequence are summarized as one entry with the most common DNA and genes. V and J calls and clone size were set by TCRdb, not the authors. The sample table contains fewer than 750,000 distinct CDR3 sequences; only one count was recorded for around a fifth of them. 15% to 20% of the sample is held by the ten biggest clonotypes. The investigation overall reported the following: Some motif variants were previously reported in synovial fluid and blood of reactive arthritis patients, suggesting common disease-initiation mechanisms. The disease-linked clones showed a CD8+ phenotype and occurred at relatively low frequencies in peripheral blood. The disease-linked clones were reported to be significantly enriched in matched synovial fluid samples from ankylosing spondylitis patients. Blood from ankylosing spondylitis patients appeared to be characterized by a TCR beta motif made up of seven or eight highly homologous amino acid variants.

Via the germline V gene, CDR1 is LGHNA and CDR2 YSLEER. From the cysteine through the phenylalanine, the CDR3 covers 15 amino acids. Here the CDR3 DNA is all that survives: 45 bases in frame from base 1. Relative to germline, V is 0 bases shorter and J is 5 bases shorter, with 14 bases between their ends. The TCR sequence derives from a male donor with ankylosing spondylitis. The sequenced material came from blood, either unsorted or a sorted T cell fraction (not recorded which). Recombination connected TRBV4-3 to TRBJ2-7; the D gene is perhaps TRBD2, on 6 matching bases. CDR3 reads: CASSQEAGPGNEQYF. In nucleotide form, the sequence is TGCGCCAGCAGCCAAGAAGCGGGCCCCGGGAACGAGCAGTACTTC.